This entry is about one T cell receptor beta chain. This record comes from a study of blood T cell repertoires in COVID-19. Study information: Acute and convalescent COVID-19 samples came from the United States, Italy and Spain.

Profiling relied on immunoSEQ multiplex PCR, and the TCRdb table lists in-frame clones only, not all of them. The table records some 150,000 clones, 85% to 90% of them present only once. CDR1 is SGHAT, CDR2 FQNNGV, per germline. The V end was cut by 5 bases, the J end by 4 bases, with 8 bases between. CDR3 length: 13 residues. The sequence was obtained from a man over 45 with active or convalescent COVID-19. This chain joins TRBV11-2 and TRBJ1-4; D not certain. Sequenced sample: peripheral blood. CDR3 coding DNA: TGTGCCAGCAGCGGGCGGGTTAATGAAAAACTGTTTTTT. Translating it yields CASSGRVNEKLFF.